A selection of T cell receptor beta chains follows, all from one sample in a study of cytomegalovirus exposure and HLA in healthy donors. Only in-frame clones appear in the TCRdb table, and some are missing; sequencing was by immunoSEQ multiplex PCR. The table records 150,000 to 200,000 clones, roughly 84% of them present only once. Sequenced sample: PBMCs. The receptors derive from a woman in her late teens or twenties in good health and CMV-seropositive. CDR3s include the opening cysteine and the closing phenylalanine or tryptophan. D genes are given only for firm matches. The size of a clone is reported for some rows only, either as once, few or many, or as a class for expanded clones.

>TRBJ2-1|TRBD2|once|TRBV2
TGTGCCAGCAGTGATGGTGGCGGGGGGGCGAGGAGGTACAATGAGCAGTTCTTC
CASSDGGGGARRYNEQFF
>TRBJ1-1|.|.|TRBV18
TGTGCCAGCTCACCAGTGGCAGGGCAAGCTTTCTTT
CASSPVAGQAFF
>TRBJ2-7|TRBD1|.|TRBV7-6
TGTGCCAGCAGCGACGAGATACGAACAGGGGCTAAATCCTACGAGCAGTACTTC
CASSDEIRTGAKSYEQYF
>TRBJ2-5|TRBD1|.|TRBV5-6
TGTGCCAGCAGCTCGCAGGGGGCGGGGAGGGAGACCCAGTACTTC
CASSSQGAGRETQYF
>TRBJ2-6|.|.|TRBV5-4
TGTGCCAGCAGCTTGGCCCCCCGCGCCACTGGGGCCAACGTCCTGACTTTC
CASSLAPRATGANVLTF
>TRBJ1-1|.|few|TRBV29-1
TGCAGCGTTGGCCCGGAGGGTCTCTTT
CSVGPEGLF
>TRBJ2-3|TRBD2|.|TRBV5-1
TGCGCCAGCAGCTTACGGGGGGTGGATACGCAGTATTTT
CASSLRGVDTQYF
>TRBJ1-5|TRBD1|.|TRBV2
TGTGCCAGCAGGACAGGGATGGGCAATCAGCCCCAGCATTTT
CASRTGMGNQPQHF
>TRBJ1-4|TRBD1|.|TRBV7-8
TGTGCCAGCAGTGTGGGACAGGGGAATGAAAAACTGTTTTTT
CASSVGQGNEKLFF
>TRBJ2-1|TRBD2|.|TRBV4-1
TGCGCCAGCAGCCAAGTAGTAGCGGGGGGGAACAATGAGCAGTTCTTC
CASSQVVAGGNNEQFF
>TRBJ2-3|TRBD2|.|TRBV11-3
TGTGCCAGCAGCCCTAGGGGCGGGGGGGCAGTGGATACGCAGTATTTT
CASSPRGGGAVDTQYF
>TRBJ2-3|.|.|TRBV5-1
TGCGCCAGCAGCTTGGGGGGGCGAGGCACAGATACGCAGTATTTT
CASSLGGRGTDTQYF
>TRBJ2-7|.|.|TRBV7-6
TGTGCCAGCAGCGAGGAGGGGGCGGTCGGGTACGAGCAGTACTTC
CASSEEGAVGYEQYF
>TRBJ1-1|.|.|TRBV9
TGTGCCAGCAGTCGAACAGGGTCTGAAGCTTTCTTT
CASSRTGSEAFF
>TRBJ1-2|.|.|TRBV5-8
TGTGCCAGCAGCGCCGGACAGCCGACCAACTATGGCTACACCTTC
CASSAGQPTNYGYTF
>TRBJ2-1|.|.|TRBV29-1
TGCAGCGTTGCAAACAATGAGCAGTTCTTC
CSVANNEQFF
>TRBJ2-7|.|.|TRBV6-6
TGTGCCAGCAGTTCCTTTGACAGATACGAGCAGTACTTC
CASSSFDRYEQYF
>TRBJ1-2|.|.|TRBV18
TGTGCCAGCTCACCACGAGTCACAGACCTCCCCTATGGCTACACCTTC
CASSPRVTDLPYGYTF
>TRBJ2-3|TRBD2|.|TRBV10-3
TGTGCCGTTGCCGGATGGCGGGGGATTCCAGATACGCAGTATTTT
CAVAGWRGIPDTQYF
>TRBJ1-1|.|.|TRBV4-3
TGCGCCAGCAGCCAAGACCCGACAGGTGGTGAAGCTTTCTTT
CASSQDPTGGEAFF
>TRBJ1-2|.|.|TRBV6-1
TGTGCCAGCAGTGACCCCGGGACAAGCTATGGCTACACCTTC
CASSDPGTSYGYTF
>TRBJ2-1|TRBD1|.|TRBV19
TGTGCCAGTAGTATGGGGACAGCCATCCTCAATGAGCAGTTCTTC
CASSMGTAILNEQFF
>TRBJ2-5|TRBD2|.|TRBV11-2
TGTGCCAGCAGCCCCCTAGCGGGGGGAGGAGAGACCCAGTACTTC
CASSPLAGGGETQYF
>TRBJ2-7|.|.|TRBV11-3
TGTGCCAGCAGCTTGGGACAACAGTACGAGCAGTACTTC
CASSLGQQYEQYF
>TRBJ1-2|.|.|TRBV6-1
TGTGCCAGCAGTGAACTGGGGAGGGACTATGGCTACACCTTC
CASSELGRDYGYTF
>TRBJ2-7|TRBD1|.|TRBV5-1
TGCGCCAGCAGCTGGCGCGACAGGGTGGTCGAGCAGTACTTC
CASSWRDRVVEQYF
>TRBJ2-1|TRBD2|.|TRBV12-5
TGTGCTAGTGGTGTTGGGACTAGTTTTGCCAATGAGCAGTTCTTC
CASGVGTSFANEQFF
>TRBJ1-1|.|.|TRBV27
TGTGCCAGCAGTGAAGGGGGCACTGAAGCTTTCTTT
CASSEGGTEAFF
>TRBJ1-5|.|.|TRBV1
TGCACCAGCAGCCCCCGGGGGCCCTCGAACAGGGGAGAGAGCAATCAGCCCCAGCATTTT
CTSSPRGPSNRGESNQPQHF
>TRBJ2-7|TRBD2|.|TRBV7-9
TGTGCCAGCAGCTCCAGTCTGGCGGGGGAAGGTGAGCAGTACTTC
CASSSSLAGEGEQYF
>TRBJ1-4|TRBD1|.|TRBV7-9
TGTGCCAGCAGTAACTCCGGGACAGGGTCGGGTGAAAAACTGTTTTTT
CASSNSGTGSGEKLFF
>TRBJ1-2|.|.|TRBV30
TGTGCCTGGCCTCGCCTGGCAGGGAATGGCTACACCTTC
CAWPRLAGNGYTF
>TRBJ2-7|.|.|TRBV10-3
TGTGCCATCAGTGAGGGGCCTGAGCAGTACTTC
CAISEGPEQYF
>TRBJ2-7|TRBD1|.|TRBV6-6
TGTGCCAGCAGTCAACGGGACAGGGGCCACGAGCAGTACTTC
CASSQRDRGHEQYF
>TRBJ1-2|TRBD1|.|TRBV7-2
TGTGCCAGCAGCCTGGGGACAGAATATGGCTACACCTTC
CASSLGTEYGYTF
>TRBJ2-1|.|.|TRBV4-2
TGTGCCAGCAGCCAAGGTGACTCCAAGGATTATCCGTTCTTC
CASSQGDSKDYPFF
>TRBJ1-6|.|.|TRBV9
TGTGCCAGCAGCGAGAGCTTGAGTTCACCCCTCCACTTT
CASSESLSSPLHF
>TRBJ2-1|TRBD2|.|TRBV7-9
TGTGCCAGCAGCCCCCCCGCGGAGCGGGGGGTCTACAATGAGCAGTTCTTC
CASSPPAERGVYNEQFF
>TRBJ1-4|.|.|TRBV5-1
TGCGCCAGCAGCCAGGGGATCGGGCAGGAAAAACTGTTTTTT
CASSQGIGQEKLFF
>TRBJ1-5|TRBD1|.|TRBV6-5
TGTGCCAGCAGTTACTCAGGGACAGGGGATCAGCCCCAGCATTTT
CASSYSGTGDQPQHF
>TRBJ2-3|TRBD1|.|TRBV11-2
TGTGCCAGCAGCTTAACACAGGGGGTAGATACGCAGTATTTT
CASSLTQGVDTQYF
>TRBJ1-2|.|.|TRBV11-2
TGTGCCAGCAGCTTAGGGGGGCCAAGGACCTTC
CASSLGGPRTF
>TRBJ2-3|TRBD2|.|TRBV7-2
TGTGCCAGCAGGTGGACTAGAGGGCCAGATACGCAGTATTTT
CASRWTRGPDTQYF
>TRBJ1-4|TRBD1|.|TRBV2
TGTGCCAGCAGTGAAGGACAGGGGAATGAAAAACTGTTTTTT
CASSEGQGNEKLFF
>TRBJ2-7|TRBD1|.|TRBV19
TGTGCCAGTAGTCCAAGGACAGGGGCGTCCTACGAGCAGTACTTC
CASSPRTGASYEQYF
>TRBJ1-2|.|.|TRBV2
TGTGCCAGCACCCGCCAGGGCGTCGGCTACACCTTC
CASTRQGVGYTF
>TRBJ1-1|.|.|TRBV5-6
TGTGCCAGCAGCTTCCAAACTGAAGCTTTCTTT
CASSFQTEAFF
>TRBJ2-5|TRBD1|.|TRBV5-6
TGTGCCAGCAGCTTGGGGACAGGGCAAGAGACCCAGTACTTC
CASSLGTGQETQYF
>TRBJ2-1|TRBD1|.|TRBV7-2
TGTGCCAGCAGCTTAGAAGGACAGGGGAGCAATGAGCAGTTCTTC
CASSLEGQGSNEQFF
>TRBJ2-3|TRBD2|.|TRBV5-1
TGCGCCAGCAGCTGGGGACTAGCGGGGACAGATACGCAGTATTTT
CASSWGLAGTDTQYF
>TRBJ2-1|.|.|TRBV2
TGTGCCACCTCTAGCCGGTATCTGACCTCAATCGAGTCTCTATACAATGAGCAGTTCTTC
CATSSRYLTSIESLYNEQFF
>TRBJ1-5|.|.|TRBV18
TGTGCCAGCTCAATCGCTCAGGGCCTAGCGCATAGCAATCAGCCCCAGCATTTT
CASSIAQGLAHSNQPQHF
>TRBJ1-1|TRBD1|few|TRBV5-1
TGCGCCAGCAGCTTGGACAGGGGTGTGAACACTGAAGCTTTCTTT
CASSLDRGVNTEAFF
>TRBJ2-7|.|.|TRBV6-5
TGTGCCAGCAGTTCCTACTACGGAACCTACGAGCAGTACTTC
CASSSYYGTYEQYF
>TRBJ2-1|.|.|TRBV7-6
TGTGCCAGCAGCACGGACAGCCAGTACAATGAGCAGTTCTTC
CASSTDSQYNEQFF